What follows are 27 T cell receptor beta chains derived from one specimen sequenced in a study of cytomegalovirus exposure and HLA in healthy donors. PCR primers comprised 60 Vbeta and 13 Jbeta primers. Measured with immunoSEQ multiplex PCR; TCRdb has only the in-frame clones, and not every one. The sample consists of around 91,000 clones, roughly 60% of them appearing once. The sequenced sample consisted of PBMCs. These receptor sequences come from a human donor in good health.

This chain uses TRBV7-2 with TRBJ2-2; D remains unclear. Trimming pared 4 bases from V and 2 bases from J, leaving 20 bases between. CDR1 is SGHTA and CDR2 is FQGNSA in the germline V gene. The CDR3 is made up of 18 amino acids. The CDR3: CASSSRPYGITNTGELFF. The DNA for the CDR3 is TGTGCCAGCAGCTCCCGCCCTTATGGTATCACAAACACCGGGGAGCTGTTTTTT. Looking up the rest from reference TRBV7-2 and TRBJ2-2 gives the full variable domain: GAGVSQSPSNKVTEKGKDVELRCDPISGHTALYWYRQSLGQGLEFLIYFQGNSAPDKSGLPSDRFSAERTGGSVSTLTIQRTQQEDSAVYLCASSSRPYGITNTGELFFGEGSRLTVL.

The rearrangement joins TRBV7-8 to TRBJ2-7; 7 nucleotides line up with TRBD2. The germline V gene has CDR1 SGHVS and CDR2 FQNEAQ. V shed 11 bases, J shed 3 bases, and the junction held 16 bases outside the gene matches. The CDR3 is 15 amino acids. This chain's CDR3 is CAPRDGGLYNYEQYF. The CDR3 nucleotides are TGTGCCCCCCGGGACGGGGGACTATACAACTACGAGCAGTACTTC.

The CDR3 loop is CAWRTSGGGNQPQHF. The CDR3 DNA sequence: TGTGCCTGGAGGACTTCAGGGGGTGGGAATCAGCCCCAGCATTTT. This chain connects TRBV30 to TRBJ1-5; 7 positions match TRBD1. Trimming at V came to 3 bases and at J to 4 bases, leaving 9 bases not matched to a gene. The CDR3 covers 15 residues. Germline V CDR1 and CDR2: GTSNPN, SVGIG (reference sequence).

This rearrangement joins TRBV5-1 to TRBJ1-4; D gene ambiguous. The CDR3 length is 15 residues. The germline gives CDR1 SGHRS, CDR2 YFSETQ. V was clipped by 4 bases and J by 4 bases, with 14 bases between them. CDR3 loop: CASSDVSGSNEKLFF. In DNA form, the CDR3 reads TGCGCCAGCAGCGATGTGTCGGGGAGTAATGAAAAACTGTTTTTT.

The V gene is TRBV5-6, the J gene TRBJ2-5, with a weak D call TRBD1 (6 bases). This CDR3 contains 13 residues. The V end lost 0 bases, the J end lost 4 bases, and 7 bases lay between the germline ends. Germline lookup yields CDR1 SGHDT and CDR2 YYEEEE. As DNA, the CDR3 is TGTGCCAGCAGCTTGGACAGGGCAGAGACCCAGTACTTC. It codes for CASSLDRAETQYF. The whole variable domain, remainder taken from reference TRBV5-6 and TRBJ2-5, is DAGVTQSPTHLIKTRGQQVTLRCSPKSGHDTVSWYQQALGQGPQFIFQYYEEEERQRGNFPDRFSGHQFPNYSSELNVNALLLGDSALYLCASSLDRAETQYFGPGTRLLVL.

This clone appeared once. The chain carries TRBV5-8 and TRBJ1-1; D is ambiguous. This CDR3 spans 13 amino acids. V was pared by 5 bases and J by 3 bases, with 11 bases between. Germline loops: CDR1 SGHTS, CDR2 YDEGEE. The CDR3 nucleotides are TGTGCCAGCAGTCCGGGAGGTTACACTGAAGCTTTCTTT. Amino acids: CASSPGGYTEAFF.

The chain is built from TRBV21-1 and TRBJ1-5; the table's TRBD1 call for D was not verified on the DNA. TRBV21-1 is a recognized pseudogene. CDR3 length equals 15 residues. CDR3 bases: TGTGCCAGCAGCGGTGGGGGACATAGCAATCAGCCCCAGCATTTT. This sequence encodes CASSGGGHSNQPQHF.

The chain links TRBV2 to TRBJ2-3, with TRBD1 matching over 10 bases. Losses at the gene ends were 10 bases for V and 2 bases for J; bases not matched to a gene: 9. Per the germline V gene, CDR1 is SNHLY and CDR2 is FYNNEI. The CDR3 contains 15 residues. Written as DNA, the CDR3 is TGTGCCACCCCTCCGGACAGGGGGGTCACAGATACGCAGTATTTT. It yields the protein CATPPDRGVTDTQYF.

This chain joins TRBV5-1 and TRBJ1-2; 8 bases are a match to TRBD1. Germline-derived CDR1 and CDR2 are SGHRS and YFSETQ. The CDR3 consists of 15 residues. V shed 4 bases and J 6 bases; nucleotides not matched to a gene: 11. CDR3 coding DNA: TGCGCCAGCAGCCAGTCACGACAGGGGAACGATGGCTACACCTTC. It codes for CASSQSRQGNDGYTF.

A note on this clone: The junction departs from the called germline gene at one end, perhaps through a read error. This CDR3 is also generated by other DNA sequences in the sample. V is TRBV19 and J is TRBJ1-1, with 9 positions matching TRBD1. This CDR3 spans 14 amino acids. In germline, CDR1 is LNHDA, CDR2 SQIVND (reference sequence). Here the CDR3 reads CASIGRGQGTEAFF. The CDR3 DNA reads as TGTGCCAGTATTGGTCGTGGACAGGGGACTGAAGCTTTCTTC.

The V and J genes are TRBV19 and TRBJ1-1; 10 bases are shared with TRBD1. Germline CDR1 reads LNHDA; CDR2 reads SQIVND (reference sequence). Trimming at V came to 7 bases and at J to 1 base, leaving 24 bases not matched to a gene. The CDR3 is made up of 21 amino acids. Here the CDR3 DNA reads TGTGCCAGTAACGGATACGGGAGGGCAGTTCCGACAGGGGGCAAGAACACTGAAGCTTTCTTT. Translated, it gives CASNGYGRAVPTGGKNTEAFF.

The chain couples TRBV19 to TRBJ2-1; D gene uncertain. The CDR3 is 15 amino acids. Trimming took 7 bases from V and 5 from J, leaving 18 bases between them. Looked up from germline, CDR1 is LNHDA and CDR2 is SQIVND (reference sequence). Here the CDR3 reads CASMRDTRENNEQFF. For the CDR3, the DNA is TGTGCCAGTATGCGCGACACACGAGAGAACAATGAGCAGTTCTTC.

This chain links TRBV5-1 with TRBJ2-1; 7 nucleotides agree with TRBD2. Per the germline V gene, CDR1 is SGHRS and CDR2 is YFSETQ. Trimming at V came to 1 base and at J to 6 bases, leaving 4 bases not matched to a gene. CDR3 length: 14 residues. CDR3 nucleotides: TGCGCCAGCAGCTTGCCTAGCGGTGGCAATGAGCAGTTCTTC. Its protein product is CASSLPSGGNEQFF.

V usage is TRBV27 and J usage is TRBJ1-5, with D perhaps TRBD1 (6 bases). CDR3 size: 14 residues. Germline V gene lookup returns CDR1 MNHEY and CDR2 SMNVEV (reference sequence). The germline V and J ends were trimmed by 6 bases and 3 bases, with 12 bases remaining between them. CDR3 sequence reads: CASRSGQNNQPQHF. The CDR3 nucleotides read TGTGCCAGCAGATCCGGACAGAACAATCAGCCCCAGCATTTT.

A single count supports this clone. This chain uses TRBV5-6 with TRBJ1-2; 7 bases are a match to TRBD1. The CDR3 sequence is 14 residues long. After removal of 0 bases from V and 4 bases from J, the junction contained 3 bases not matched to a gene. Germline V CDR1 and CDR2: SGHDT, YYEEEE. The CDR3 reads CASSLVGDSYGYTF. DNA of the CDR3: TGTGCCAGCAGCTTGGTCGGGGACAGCTATGGCTACACCTTC.

The CDR3 is CATTKGTGRGGNTIYF. The CDR3 bases are TGTGCCACCACCAAGGGAACAGGGAGAGGGGGAAACACCATATATTTT. The J gene is TRBJ1-3, the V gene TRBV15, with D possibly TRBD1 on 6 matching bases. From germline, CDR1 is LNHNV and CDR2 YYDKDF (reference sequence). The CDR3 spans 16 residues. V lost 7 bases, J lost 4 bases, and 20 bases lay in between.

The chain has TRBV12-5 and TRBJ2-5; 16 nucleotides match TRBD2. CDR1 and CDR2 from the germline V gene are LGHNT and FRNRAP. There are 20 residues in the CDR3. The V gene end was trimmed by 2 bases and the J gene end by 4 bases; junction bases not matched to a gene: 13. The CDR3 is CASGLSLKGLAGGNGETQYF. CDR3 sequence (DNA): TGTGCTAGTGGTTTGTCATTGAAGGGACTAGCGGGGGGGAATGGAGAGACCCAGTACTTC. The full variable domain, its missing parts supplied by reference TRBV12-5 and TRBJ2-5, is DARVTQTPRHKVTEMGQEVTMRCQPILGHNTVFWYRQTMMQGLELLAYFRNRAPLDDSGMPKDRFSAEMPDATLATLKIQPSEPRDSAVYFCASGLSLKGLAGGNGETQYFGPGTRLLVL.

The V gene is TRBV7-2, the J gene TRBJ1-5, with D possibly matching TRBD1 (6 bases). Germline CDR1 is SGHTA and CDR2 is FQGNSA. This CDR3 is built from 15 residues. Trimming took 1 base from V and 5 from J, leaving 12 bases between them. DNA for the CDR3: TGTGCCAGCAGCTTAGACCCGACAGGTTATCAGCCCCAGCATTTT. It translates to CASSLDPTGYQPQHF. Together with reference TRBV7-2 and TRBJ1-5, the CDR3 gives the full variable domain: GAGVSQSPSNKVTEKGKDVELRCDPISGHTALYWYRQSLGQGLEFLIYFQGNSAPDKSGLPSDRFSAERTGGSVSTLTIQRTQQEDSAVYLCASSLDPTGYQPQHFGDGTRLSIL.

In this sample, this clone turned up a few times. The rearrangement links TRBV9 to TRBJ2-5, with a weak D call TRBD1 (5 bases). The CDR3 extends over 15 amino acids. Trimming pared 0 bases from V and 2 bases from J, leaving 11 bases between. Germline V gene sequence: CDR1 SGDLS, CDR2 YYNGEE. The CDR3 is CASSVARTRQETQYF. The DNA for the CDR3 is TGTGCCAGCAGCGTAGCTAGGACACGTCAAGAGACCCAGTACTTC.

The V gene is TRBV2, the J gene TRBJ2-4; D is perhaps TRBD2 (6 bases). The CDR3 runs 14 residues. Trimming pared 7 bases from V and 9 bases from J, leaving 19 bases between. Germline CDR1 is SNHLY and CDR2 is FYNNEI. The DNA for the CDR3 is TGTGCCAGCAAAGACCACGAGACTAGTTCCATTCAGTACTTC. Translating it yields CASKDHETSSIQYF.

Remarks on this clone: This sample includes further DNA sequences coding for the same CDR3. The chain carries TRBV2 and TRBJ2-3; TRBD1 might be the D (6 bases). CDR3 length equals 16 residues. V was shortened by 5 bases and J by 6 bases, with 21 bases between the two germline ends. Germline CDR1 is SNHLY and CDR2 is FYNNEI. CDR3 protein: CASSPRQVGLGDTQYF. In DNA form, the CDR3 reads TGTGCCAGCAGTCCCCGACAGGTTGGGTTGGGGGATACGCAGTATTTT.

CDR3 in amino acids: CAISESNRGSGNTIYF. CDR3 bases: TGTGCCATCAGTGAGTCCAACAGGGGGTCTGGAAACACCATATATTTT. V is TRBV10-3 and J is TRBJ1-3; 8 positions match TRBD1. The trim removed 0 bases at V and 1 base at J, leaving 2 bases unmatched. The germline CDR1 and CDR2 sequences are ENHRY and SYGVKD. This CDR3 comprises 16 residues.

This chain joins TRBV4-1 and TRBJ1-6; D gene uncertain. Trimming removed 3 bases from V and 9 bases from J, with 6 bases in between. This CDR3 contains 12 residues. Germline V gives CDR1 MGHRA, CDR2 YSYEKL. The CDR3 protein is CASSHPSSPLHF. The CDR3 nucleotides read TGCGCCAGCAGCCATCCGTCTTCACCCCTCCACTTT.

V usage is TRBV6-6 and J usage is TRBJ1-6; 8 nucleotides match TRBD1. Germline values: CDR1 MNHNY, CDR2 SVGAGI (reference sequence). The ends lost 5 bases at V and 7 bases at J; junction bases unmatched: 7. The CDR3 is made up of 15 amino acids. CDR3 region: CASSGGQGGNSPLHF. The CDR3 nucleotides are TGTGCCAGCAGTGGAGGACAGGGAGGGAATTCACCCCTCCACTTT.

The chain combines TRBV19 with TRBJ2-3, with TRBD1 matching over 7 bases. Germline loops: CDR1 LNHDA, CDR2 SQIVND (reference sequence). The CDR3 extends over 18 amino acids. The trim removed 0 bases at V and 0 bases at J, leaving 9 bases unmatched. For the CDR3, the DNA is TGTGCCAGTAGTATAGATCAATATGGGACAGAGAGCACAGATACGCAGTATTTT. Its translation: CASSIDQYGTESTDTQYF.

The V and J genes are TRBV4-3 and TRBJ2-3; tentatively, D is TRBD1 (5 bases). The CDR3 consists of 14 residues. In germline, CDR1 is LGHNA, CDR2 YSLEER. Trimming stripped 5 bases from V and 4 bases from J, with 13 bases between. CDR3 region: CASSTPGLADTQYF. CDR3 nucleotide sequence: TGCGCCAGCAGCACCCCAGGGTTGGCAGATACGCAGTATTTT.

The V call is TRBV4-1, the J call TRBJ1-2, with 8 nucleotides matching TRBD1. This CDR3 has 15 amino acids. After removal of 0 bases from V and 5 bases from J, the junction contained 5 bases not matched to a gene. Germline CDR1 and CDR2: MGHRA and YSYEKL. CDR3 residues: CASSQERTGFYGYTF. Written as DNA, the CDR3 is TGCGCCAGCAGCCAAGAAAGGACAGGGTTTTATGGCTACACCTTC.